The rows below give T cell receptor beta chains drawn from one sample of a study of T cell responses to AZD1222 COVID-19 vaccine. Method: immunoSEQ multiplex PCR; TCRdb's copy keeps in-frame clones and lacks some. The sample carries 100,000 to 150,000 clones, roughly 91% recorded once. Sequences were derived from peripheral blood, sampled 28 days after the second AZD1222 dose. All receptors come from an adult who received the AZD1222 COVID-19 vaccine. Both conserved end residues are part of each CDR3. Each record gives: CDR3 DNA, CDR3 protein, D gene, V gene, J gene, clone size. The D gene is left open where the match is weak. Clone size is not always given. Where it is, it says once, few, many or a class for expanded clones.

cdr3_nt: TGTGCCAGCAGCATTCCGCCCTGGGGGACTAGTGGGTACAATGAGCAGTTCTTC
cdr3_aa: CASSIPPWGTSGYNEQFF
d_call: TRBD2
v_call: TRBV7-9
j_call: TRBJ2-1
clone_size: .

cdr3_nt: TGTGCCACCGTTAAACTTTCGGGACTAAGCACAGATACGCAGTATTTT
cdr3_aa: CATVKLSGLSTDTQYF
d_call: TRBD2
v_call: TRBV15
j_call: TRBJ2-3
clone_size: .

cdr3_nt: TGTGCCAGCACGGGGGGGCAGGACACCGGGGAGCTGTTTTTT
cdr3_aa: CASTGGQDTGELFF
d_call: TRBD2
v_call: TRBV6-4
j_call: TRBJ2-2
clone_size: .

cdr3_nt: TGTGCCAGCAGCCAAACAGGGTCGGATGGCTACACCTTC
cdr3_aa: CASSQTGSDGYTF
d_call: .
v_call: TRBV7-2
j_call: TRBJ1-2
clone_size: .

cdr3_nt: TGTGCCACCGCCAGGCGTCAGTCCCCTCACGAGCAGTACTTC
cdr3_aa: CATARRQSPHEQYF
d_call: .
v_call: TRBV15
j_call: TRBJ2-7
clone_size: .

cdr3_nt: TGTGCCAGCACTGCTCGCGGGACCCCTGAAGCTTTCTTT
cdr3_aa: CASTARGTPEAFF
d_call: .
v_call: TRBV6-5
j_call: TRBJ1-1
clone_size: .

cdr3_nt: TGTGCCAGCAGCTTGTTATCACACCCGAACACTGAAGCTTTCTTT
cdr3_aa: CASSLLSHPNTEAFF
d_call: .
v_call: TRBV5-5
j_call: TRBJ1-1
clone_size: .

cdr3_nt: TGTGCCAGCAGTTCCGGGGCAGGGGTAGGGTATGGCTACACCTTC
cdr3_aa: CASSSGAGVGYGYTF
d_call: .
v_call: TRBV27
j_call: TRBJ1-2
clone_size: .

cdr3_nt: TGTGCCAGCACCCGGGACAGCTCCTACAATGAGCAGTTCTTC
cdr3_aa: CASTRDSSYNEQFF
d_call: TRBD1
v_call: TRBV4-2
j_call: TRBJ2-1
clone_size: .

cdr3_nt: TGTGCCAGCAGCCCGACGGACATAGTGGGAGCTTTCTTT
cdr3_aa: CASSPTDIVGAFF
d_call: .
v_call: TRBV7-3
j_call: TRBJ1-1
clone_size: .

cdr3_nt: TGTGCCAGCAGTTCCCTAGGGGGAGGGACTGAAGCTTTCTTT
cdr3_aa: CASSSLGGGTEAFF
d_call: .
v_call: TRBV27
j_call: TRBJ1-1
clone_size: .

cdr3_nt: TGTGCCAGCTCACCGGTTGACCACCGCTCTGGAAACACCATATATTTT
cdr3_aa: CASSPVDHRSGNTIYF
d_call: .
v_call: TRBV18
j_call: TRBJ1-3
clone_size: .

cdr3_nt: TGTGCCAGCAGCCCCAGGCCTATATCGGACACTGAAGCTTTCTTT
cdr3_aa: CASSPRPISDTEAFF
d_call: .
v_call: TRBV6-2/TRBV6-3
j_call: TRBJ1-1
clone_size: .

cdr3_nt: TGTGCCAGCAGTGCCTCAGGTGGTGGCTACACCTTC
cdr3_aa: CASSASGGGYTF
d_call: .
v_call: TRBV6-2/TRBV6-3
j_call: TRBJ1-2
clone_size: .

cdr3_nt: TGTGCCAGCAGCTTGGACCACAAAGGGGGGACTGAAGCTTTCTTT
cdr3_aa: CASSLDHKGGTEAFF
d_call: .
v_call: TRBV5-5
j_call: TRBJ1-1
clone_size: .

cdr3_nt: TGTGCCAGCAGCTCATACAGGGCAGGGGCTGGAAACACCATATATTTT
cdr3_aa: CASSSYRAGAGNTIYF
d_call: .
v_call: TRBV7-9
j_call: TRBJ1-3
clone_size: .

cdr3_nt: TGCGCCAGCAGCCAAGTGGTGGCAGATACGCAGTATTTT
cdr3_aa: CASSQVVADTQYF
d_call: .
v_call: TRBV4-1
j_call: TRBJ2-3
clone_size: .

cdr3_nt: TGTGCCAGCAGCTTGGCCGTAGCGGGAGTTCTCACAGATACGCAGTATTTT
cdr3_aa: CASSLAVAGVLTDTQYF
d_call: TRBD2
v_call: TRBV5-4
j_call: TRBJ2-3
clone_size: .

cdr3_nt: TGCGCCAGCAGCCAAGAGGGGAGGGGGTGGAATGAGCAGTTCTTC
cdr3_aa: CASSQEGRGWNEQFF
d_call: .
v_call: TRBV4-3
j_call: TRBJ2-1
clone_size: .

cdr3_nt: TGTGCCAGCAGGCCCGGACAGGGCCGGGGGTCACCCCTCCACTTT
cdr3_aa: CASRPGQGRGSPLHF
d_call: TRBD1
v_call: TRBV28
j_call: TRBJ1-6
clone_size: .

cdr3_nt: TGTGCCAGTAGTATAACCCCCAGAGGGCCCCAGCATTTT
cdr3_aa: CASSITPRGPQHF
d_call: .
v_call: TRBV19
j_call: TRBJ1-5
clone_size: .

cdr3_nt: TGCGCCAGCAGTGAGTCGGGCGGGACCTACGAGCAGTACTTC
cdr3_aa: CASSESGGTYEQYF
d_call: .
v_call: TRBV10-2
j_call: TRBJ2-7
clone_size: .

cdr3_nt: TGTGCCAGCAGTGGATCCGGGGGTGGAAACTATGGCTACACCTTC
cdr3_aa: CASSGSGGGNYGYTF
d_call: .
v_call: TRBV2
j_call: TRBJ1-2
clone_size: .

cdr3_nt: TGTGCCAGCTCCCGGGGGGACTATAGCAATCAGCCCCAGCATTTT
cdr3_aa: CASSRGDYSNQPQHF
d_call: .
v_call: TRBV27
j_call: TRBJ1-5
clone_size: .

cdr3_nt: TGTGCCAGCTCGCGATTTAGCAAAAACATTCAGTACTTC
cdr3_aa: CASSRFSKNIQYF
d_call: .
v_call: TRBV18
j_call: TRBJ2-4
clone_size: few

cdr3_nt: TGTGCCAGCAGCCAAAAGGGTGTGGAGTTCTTC
cdr3_aa: CASSQKGVEFF
d_call: .
v_call: TRBV6-5
j_call: TRBJ2-1
clone_size: once

cdr3_nt: TGTGCCAGCAGCCAAGATTTCGGAGGAGGGGGAGACACCGGGGAGCTGTTTTTT
cdr3_aa: CASSQDFGGGGDTGELFF
d_call: .
v_call: TRBV4-2
j_call: TRBJ2-2
clone_size: .

cdr3_nt: TGTGCTAGTGGCCAAACGACAGGGGAGAACACTGAAGCTTTCTTT
cdr3_aa: CASGQTTGENTEAFF
d_call: TRBD1
v_call: TRBV12-5
j_call: TRBJ1-1
clone_size: few

cdr3_nt: TGTGCCAGCAGTGAAGCGGGTTTGACAGGGGAAGCTTTCTTT
cdr3_aa: CASSEAGLTGEAFF
d_call: TRBD1
v_call: TRBV6-1
j_call: TRBJ1-1
clone_size: .

cdr3_nt: TGTGCCAGCAGTTACTCAGTAGCAGGCTTAAGGAATGAGCAGTTCTTC
cdr3_aa: CASSYSVAGLRNEQFF
d_call: .
v_call: TRBV6-5
j_call: TRBJ2-1
clone_size: .

cdr3_nt: TGTGCCAGCATCGAGAGGGGGCGAGATGGCTACACCTTC
cdr3_aa: CASIERGRDGYTF
d_call: TRBD1
v_call: TRBV5-6
j_call: TRBJ1-2
clone_size: once

cdr3_nt: TGTGCCAGCAGGGCCGGGACAGGGTCCTACGAGCAGTACTTC
cdr3_aa: CASRAGTGSYEQYF
d_call: TRBD1
v_call: TRBV2
j_call: TRBJ2-7
clone_size: .

cdr3_nt: TGCGCCAGCAGCCCTACGACAGCCCCACCCTACAATGAGCAGTTCTTC
cdr3_aa: CASSPTTAPPYNEQFF
d_call: .
v_call: TRBV5-1
j_call: TRBJ2-1
clone_size: once

cdr3_nt: TGCGCCAGCAGCTTGGCCGGTGCAGCCTACGAGCAGTACTTC
cdr3_aa: CASSLAGAAYEQYF
d_call: .
v_call: TRBV5-1
j_call: TRBJ2-7
clone_size: .

cdr3_nt: TGTGCCAGCAGCCAAGATTTTACAGGGAACTATGGCTACACCTTC
cdr3_aa: CASSQDFTGNYGYTF
d_call: .
v_call: TRBV3-1/TRBV3-2
j_call: TRBJ1-2
clone_size: .

cdr3_nt: TGTGCCAGCAGTGAAGAGGGGACAGCCTACGAGCAGTACTTC
cdr3_aa: CASSEEGTAYEQYF
d_call: TRBD1
v_call: TRBV6-1
j_call: TRBJ2-7
clone_size: .

cdr3_nt: TGTGCCAGCAGCCACGGGACTAGCGGGAGAAAGCAGTACTTC
cdr3_aa: CASSHGTSGRKQYF
d_call: TRBD2
v_call: TRBV3-1/TRBV3-2
j_call: TRBJ2-7
clone_size: few

cdr3_nt: TGTGCCAGCTCGTCGGACAGGGGGAACACCGGGGAGCTGTTTTTT
cdr3_aa: CASSSDRGNTGELFF
d_call: TRBD1
v_call: TRBV18
j_call: TRBJ2-2
clone_size: .

cdr3_nt: TGTGCCAGCAGCTTAGCAGGGGCATATGGCTACACCTTC
cdr3_aa: CASSLAGAYGYTF
d_call: .
v_call: TRBV7-2
j_call: TRBJ1-2
clone_size: few

cdr3_nt: TGTGCCAGCAGTGGGGCTAGCGGGGTAGGACTAAACACAGATACGCAGTATTTT
cdr3_aa: CASSGASGVGLNTDTQYF
d_call: TRBD2
v_call: TRBV2
j_call: TRBJ2-3
clone_size: few